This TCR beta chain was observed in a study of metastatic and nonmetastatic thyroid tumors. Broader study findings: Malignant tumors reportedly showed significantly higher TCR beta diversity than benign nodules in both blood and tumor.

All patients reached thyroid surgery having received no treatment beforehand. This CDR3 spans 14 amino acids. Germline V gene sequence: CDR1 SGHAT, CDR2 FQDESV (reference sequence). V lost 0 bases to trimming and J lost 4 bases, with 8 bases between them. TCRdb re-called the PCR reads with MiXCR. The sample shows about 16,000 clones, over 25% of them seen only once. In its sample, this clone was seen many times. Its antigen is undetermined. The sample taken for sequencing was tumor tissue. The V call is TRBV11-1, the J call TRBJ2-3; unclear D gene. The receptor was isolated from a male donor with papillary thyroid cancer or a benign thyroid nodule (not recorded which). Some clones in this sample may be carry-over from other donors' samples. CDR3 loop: CASSLAVDADTQYF. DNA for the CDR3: TGTGCCAGCAGCTTAGCCGTGGACGCAGATACGCAGTATTTT. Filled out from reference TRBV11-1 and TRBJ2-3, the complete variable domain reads EAEVAQSPRYKITEKSQAVAFWCDPISGHATLYWYRQILGQGPELLVQFQDESVVDDSQLPKDRFSAERLKGVDSTLKIQPAELGDSAMYLCASSLAVDADTQYFGPGTRLTVL.